The clone carrying this TCR beta chain showed up just once. The antigen remains undetermined. This record comes from a study of OX40 agonist ivuxolimab in advanced cancers. Study-level information: Ivuxolimab was administered intravenously to patients at 0.01 to 10 mg/kg every 2 weeks. Prior therapy, whether anti-PD-1, anti-PD-L1 or anti-CTLA-4, was allowed, and less than 45% had some.

TCRdb's table, derived via immunoSEQ multiplex PCR, lists solely in-frame clones and lacks some. The sample consists of about 42,000 clones, 86% of them appearing once. Overall study findings and caveats: Among the nonresponders, some also had low normalized T-cell clonal expansion.

Germline-derived CDR1 and CDR2 are MDHEN and SYDVKM. This CDR3 region has 18 residues. The V and J ends lost 2 bases and 3 bases, in that order; junction bases with no gene match: 8. This specimen consisted of CD4+ or CD8+ T cells sorted from blood, obtained in a trial of the OX40 agonist ivuxolimab. This sequence was found in an adult with an advanced solid tumor such as melanoma, head and neck, liver or kidney cancer. The chain employs TRBV28 and TRBJ2-2; TRBD2 matches at 11 bases. The CDR3 protein is CASSLHSGGAEDTGELFF. In DNA form, the CDR3 reads TGTGCCAGCAGTTTACATAGCGGGGGGGCCGAGGACACCGGGGAGCTGTTTTTT.